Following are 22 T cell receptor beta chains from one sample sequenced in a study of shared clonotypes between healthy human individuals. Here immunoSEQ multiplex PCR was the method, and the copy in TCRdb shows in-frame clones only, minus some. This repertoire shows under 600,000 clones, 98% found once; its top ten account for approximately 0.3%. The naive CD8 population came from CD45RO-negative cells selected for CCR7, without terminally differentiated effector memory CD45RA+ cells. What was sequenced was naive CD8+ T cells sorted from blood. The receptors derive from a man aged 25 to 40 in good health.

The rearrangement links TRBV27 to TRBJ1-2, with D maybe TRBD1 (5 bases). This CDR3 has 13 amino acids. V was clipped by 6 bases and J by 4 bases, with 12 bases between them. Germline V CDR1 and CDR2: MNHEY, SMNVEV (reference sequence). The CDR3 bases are TGTGCCAGCAGCCCCCTTGGGACCTATGGCTACACCTTC. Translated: CASSPLGTYGYTF.

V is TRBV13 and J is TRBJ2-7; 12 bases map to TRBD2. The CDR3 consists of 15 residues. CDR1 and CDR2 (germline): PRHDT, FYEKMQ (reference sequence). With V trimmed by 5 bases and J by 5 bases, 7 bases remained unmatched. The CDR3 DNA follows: TGTGCCAGCAGCACCCGACTAGCGGGAGACCACGAGCAGTACTTC. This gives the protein CASSTRLAGDHEQYF.

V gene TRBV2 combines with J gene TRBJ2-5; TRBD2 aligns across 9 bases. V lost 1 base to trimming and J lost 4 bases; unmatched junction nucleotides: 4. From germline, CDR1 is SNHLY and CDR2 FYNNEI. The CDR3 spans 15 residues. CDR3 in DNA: TGTGCCAGCAGTGAAGGAATACTAGCGGGAGAGACCCAGTACTTC. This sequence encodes CASSEGILAGETQYF. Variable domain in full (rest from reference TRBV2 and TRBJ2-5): EPEVTQTPSHQVTQMGQEVILRCVPISNHLYFYWYRQILGQKVEFLVSFYNNEISEKSEIFDDQFSVERPDGSNFTLKIRSTKLEDSAMYFCASSEGILAGETQYFGPGTRLLVL.

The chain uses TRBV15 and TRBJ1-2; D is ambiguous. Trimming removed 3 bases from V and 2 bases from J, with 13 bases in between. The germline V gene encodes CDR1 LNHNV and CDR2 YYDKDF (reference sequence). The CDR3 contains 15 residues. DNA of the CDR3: TGTGCCACCAGCAGCGAACGAAGCGACAACTATGGCTACACCTTC. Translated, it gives CATSSERSDNYGYTF.

CDR3 region: CASSQAGLAFF. The DNA of the CDR3 is TGTGCCAGCAGCCAAGCGGGGTTGGCTTTCTTT. The J gene is TRBJ1-1, the V gene TRBV14, with D unresolved. V gave up 1 base and J gave up 11 bases, with 8 bases separating them. This CDR3 comprises 11 residues. Germline CDR1 SGHDN, CDR2 FVKESK.

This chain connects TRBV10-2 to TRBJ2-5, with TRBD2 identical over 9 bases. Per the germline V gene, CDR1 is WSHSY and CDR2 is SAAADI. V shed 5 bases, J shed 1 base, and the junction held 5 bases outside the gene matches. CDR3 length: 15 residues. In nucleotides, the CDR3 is TGCGCCAGCAGTCCTAGCGGGAACTCCCAAGAGACCCAGTACTTC. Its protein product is CASSPSGNSQETQYF.

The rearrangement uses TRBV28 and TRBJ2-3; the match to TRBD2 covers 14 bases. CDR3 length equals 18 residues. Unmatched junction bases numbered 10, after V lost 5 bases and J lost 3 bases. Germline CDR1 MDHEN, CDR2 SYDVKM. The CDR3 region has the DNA TGTGCCAGCAGTCTGAACCTCGGACTAGCGGGAGGTACAGATACGCAGTATTTT. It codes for CASSLNLGLAGGTDTQYF.

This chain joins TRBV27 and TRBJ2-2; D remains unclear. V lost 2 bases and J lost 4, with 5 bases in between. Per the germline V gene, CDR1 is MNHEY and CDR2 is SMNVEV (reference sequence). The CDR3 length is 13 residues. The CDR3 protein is CASSLPSTGELFF. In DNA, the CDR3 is TGTGCCAGCAGTTTACCTAGCACCGGGGAGCTGTTTTTT.

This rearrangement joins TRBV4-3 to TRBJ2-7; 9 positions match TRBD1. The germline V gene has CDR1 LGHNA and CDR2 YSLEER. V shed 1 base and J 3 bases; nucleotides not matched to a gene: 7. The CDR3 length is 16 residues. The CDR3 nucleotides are TGCGCCAGCAGCCAAGGGTCAGCGGGACAGGGCTACGAGCAGTACTTC. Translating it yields CASSQGSAGQGYEQYF.

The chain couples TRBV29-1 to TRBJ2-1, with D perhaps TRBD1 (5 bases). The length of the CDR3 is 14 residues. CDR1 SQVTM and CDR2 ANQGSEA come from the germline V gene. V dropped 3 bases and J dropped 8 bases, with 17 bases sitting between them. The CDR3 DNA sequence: TGCAGCGTTGATGGCAGGGATCCTTCGTATGAGCAGTTCTTC. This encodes CSVDGRDPSYEQFF.

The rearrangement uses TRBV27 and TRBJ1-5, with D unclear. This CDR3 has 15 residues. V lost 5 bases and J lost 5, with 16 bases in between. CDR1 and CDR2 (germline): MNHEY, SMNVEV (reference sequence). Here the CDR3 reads CASSPRPLGDQPQHF. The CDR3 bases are TGTGCCAGCAGTCCCAGGCCTCTCGGGGATCAGCCCCAGCATTTT.

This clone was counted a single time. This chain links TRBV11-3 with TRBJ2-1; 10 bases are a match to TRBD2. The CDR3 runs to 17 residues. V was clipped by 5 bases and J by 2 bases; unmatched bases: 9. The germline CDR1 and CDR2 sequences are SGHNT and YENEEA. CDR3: CASSPRTSGRPYNEQFF. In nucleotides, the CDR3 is TGTGCCAGCAGCCCTAGGACTAGCGGAAGACCCTACAATGAGCAGTTCTTC.

The CDR3 loop reads CASKAMTTHGNEQFF. CDR3 sequence (DNA): TGTGCCAGTAAAGCGATGACGACGCACGGCAATGAGCAGTTCTTC. This sequence joins TRBV19 and TRBJ2-1; D not resolved. The CDR3 extends over 15 amino acids. Trimming shortened V by 7 bases and J by 6 bases, and 19 bases separated the two germline ends. Germline lookup yields CDR1 LNHDA and CDR2 SQIVND (reference sequence). Based on the CDR3 plus reference TRBV19 and TRBJ2-1, the full variable domain is DGGITQSPKYLFRKEGQNVTLSCEQNLNHDAMYWYRQDPGQGLRLIYYSQIVNDFQKGDIAEGYSVSREKKESFPLTVTSAQKNPTAFYLCASKAMTTHGNEQFFGPGTRLTVL.

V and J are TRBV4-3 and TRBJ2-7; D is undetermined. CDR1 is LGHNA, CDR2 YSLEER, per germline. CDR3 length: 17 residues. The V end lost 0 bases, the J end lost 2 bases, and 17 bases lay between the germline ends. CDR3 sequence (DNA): TGCGCCAGCAGCCAAGACTCGACCTTTGGCATAGCCTACGAGCAGTACTTC. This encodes CASSQDSTFGIAYEQYF.

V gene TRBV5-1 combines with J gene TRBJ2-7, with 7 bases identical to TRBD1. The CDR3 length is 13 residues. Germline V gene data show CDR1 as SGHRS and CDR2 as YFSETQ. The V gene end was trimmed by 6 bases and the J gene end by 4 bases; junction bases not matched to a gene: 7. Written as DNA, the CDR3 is TGCGCCAGCAATGAGGGGGCAAGGTACGAGCAGTACTTC. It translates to CASNEGARYEQYF. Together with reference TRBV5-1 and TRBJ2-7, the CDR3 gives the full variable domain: KAGVTQTPRYLIKTRGQQVTLSCSPISGHRSVSWYQQTPGQGLQFLFEYFSETQRNKGNFPGRFSGRQFSNSRSEMNVSTLELGDSALYLCASNEGARYEQYFGPGTRLTVT.

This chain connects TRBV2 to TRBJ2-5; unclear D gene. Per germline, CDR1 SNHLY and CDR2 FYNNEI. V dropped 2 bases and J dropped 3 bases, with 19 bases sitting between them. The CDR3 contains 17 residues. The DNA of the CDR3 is TGTGCCAGCAGTGAATCCGACGCGGAAGGGCCAGAAGAGACCCAGTACTTC. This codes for CASSESDAEGPEETQYF.

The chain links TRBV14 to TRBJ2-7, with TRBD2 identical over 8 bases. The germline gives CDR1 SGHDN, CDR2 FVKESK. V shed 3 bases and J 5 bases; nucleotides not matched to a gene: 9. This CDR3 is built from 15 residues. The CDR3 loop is CASSQSGGAFHEQYF. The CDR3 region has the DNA TGTGCCAGCAGCCAGAGCGGGGGCGCTTTCCACGAGCAGTACTTC.

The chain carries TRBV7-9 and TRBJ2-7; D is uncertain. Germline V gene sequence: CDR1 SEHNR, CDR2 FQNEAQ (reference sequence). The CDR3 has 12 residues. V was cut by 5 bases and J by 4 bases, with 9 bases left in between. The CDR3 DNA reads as TGTGCCAGCAGCCGTGACCAGTACGAGCAGTACTTC. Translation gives CASSRDQYEQYF. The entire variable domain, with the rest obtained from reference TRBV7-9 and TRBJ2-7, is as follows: DTGVSQNPRHKITKRGQNVTFRCDPISEHNRLYWYRQTLGQGPEFLTYFQNEAQLEKSRLLSDRFSAERPKGSFSTLEIQRTEQGDSAMYLCASSRDQYEQYFGPGTRLTVT.

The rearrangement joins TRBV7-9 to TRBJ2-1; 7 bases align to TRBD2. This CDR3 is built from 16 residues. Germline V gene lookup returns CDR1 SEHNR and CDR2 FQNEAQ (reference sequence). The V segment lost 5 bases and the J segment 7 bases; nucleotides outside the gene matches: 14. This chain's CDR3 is CASSTWVGGPENEQFF. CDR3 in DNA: TGTGCCAGCAGCACCTGGGTGGGAGGGCCAGAAAATGAGCAGTTCTTC.

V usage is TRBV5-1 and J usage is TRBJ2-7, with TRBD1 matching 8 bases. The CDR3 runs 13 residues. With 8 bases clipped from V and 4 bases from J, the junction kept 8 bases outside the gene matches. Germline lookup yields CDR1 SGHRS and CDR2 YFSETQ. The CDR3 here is CASTKTGDYEQYF. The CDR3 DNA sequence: TGCGCCAGTACAAAGACAGGGGATTACGAGCAGTACTTC.

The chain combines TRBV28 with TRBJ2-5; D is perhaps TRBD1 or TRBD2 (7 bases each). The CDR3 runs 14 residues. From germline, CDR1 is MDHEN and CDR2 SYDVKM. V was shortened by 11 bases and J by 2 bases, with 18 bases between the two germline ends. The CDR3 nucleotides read TGTGCCGCAGCGGGGACAGACTCTCAAGAGACCCAGTACTTC. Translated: CAAAGTDSQETQYF.

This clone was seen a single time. The CDR3 loop reads CASSPNRDSSLEQYF. The CDR3 DNA follows: TGTGCCAGCAGCCCCAACCGGGACAGCTCCCTCGAGCAGTACTTC. The chain joins TRBV7-9 to TRBJ2-7, with TRBD1 identical over 7 bases. There are 15 residues in the CDR3. V trimming: 5 bases; J trimming: 6 bases; junction bases outside the gene matches: 13. In germline, CDR1 is SEHNR, CDR2 FQNEAQ (reference sequence).